This T cell receptor beta chain was identified during a study of beta chain features in type 1 diabetes. Germline CDR1 reads SGHTA; CDR2 reads FQGNSA. The junction had 3 bases not matched to a gene; V was cut back by 4 bases and J by 0 bases. The CDR3 spans 16 residues. The table lists this clone with a few counts. Expressed TCRB transcripts were sequenced because the isolated RNA had all been reverse transcribed beforehand. The data were produced by immunoSEQ multiplex PCR, yet TCRdb's version contains in-frame clones alone and is incomplete. There are roughly 41,000 clones in the sample; about half occur only once, and 0.65% to 0.9% lies in the top ten.

This sequence joins TRBV7-2 and TRBJ2-1; 10 bases match TRBD2. The sequence was obtained from a woman under 30 in good health. Material for sequencing was central memory CD4+ T cells from blood. This CDR3 is CASSSSGGVSYNEQFF. CDR3 DNA: TGTGCCAGCAGCTCCAGCGGGGGGGTCTCCTACAATGAGCAGTTCTTC.